What follows describes a single TCR beta chain. This specimen belongs to a study of T cell changes during pregnancy in multiple sclerosis. The CDR3 extends over 14 amino acids. Germline V gives CDR1 LNHNV, CDR2 YYDKDF (reference sequence). J lost 3 bases, V lost 9 bases, and 10 bases had no gene match. Libraries were prepared by immunoSEQ multiplex PCR; TCRdb keeps only in-frame clonotypes and omits some of them. Here the sample spans almost 95,000 clones, 80% to 95% being singletons. This material consisted of peripheral blood, taken in the first trimester of pregnancy. The sequence derives from a female donor with multiple sclerosis, enrolled in a pregnancy study. The rearrangement joins TRBV15 to TRBJ1-1, with 7 nucleotides matching TRBD1. The CDR3 DNA is TGTGCCACTGCCCTAATCGGGACAGACACTGAAGCTTTCTTT. It is translated as CATALIGTDTEAFF.